Only one count was recorded for the clone carrying this TCR beta chain. The record originates from a study of shared clonotypes between healthy human individuals. Data came from immunoSEQ multiplex PCR; TCRdb stores just in-frame clones and leaves some out. The top ten clones hold about 1.4% of a sample with 950,000 to 1,300,000 clones, around 74% of them seen once. This TCR derives from a man aged 18 to 30 in good health. Sequenced input: memory CD4+ T cells sorted from blood. As for subset: CD45RA-negative fraction.

CDR3: CASRSTENTEAFF. CDR3 sequence (DNA): TGTGCCAGCAGATCGACAGAGAACACTGAAGCTTTCTTT. The chain is built from TRBV6-1 and TRBJ1-1, with D possibly TRBD1 on 5 matching bases. The V gene's germline CDR1 is MNHNS and CDR2 SASEGT. The CDR3 is made up of 13 amino acids. V was pared by 6 bases and J by 1 base, with 9 bases between.